A selection of T cell receptor beta chains follows, all from one sample in a study of T cell repertoires in cytomegalovirus infection. TCRdb reprocessed the reads with MiXCR, giving one entry per CDR3 protein. The data contain about half a million distinct CDR3 sequences, approximately 46% of them singletons. Their antigens are not known. Source: cultured PBMCs, taken from culture after CMV antigen stimulation. Every receptor here comes from a human donor in good health (CMV status not recorded). Some clones in this sample may be carry-over from other donors' samples. Each CDR3 is given with its conserved first and last residue. The D gene is left open where the match is weak. Only some rows state a clone size, as once, few, many or a class for expanded clones.

.	TRBV6-6	TRBJ1-1	TRBD1	TGTGCCAGCAGTCCCAGGGACAGGGGAGTAACTGAAGCTTTCTTT	CASSPRDRGVTEAFF
.	TRBV12-3/TRBV12-4	TRBJ2-1	.	TGTGCTGGGGGGTTCTCCTACAATGAGCAGTTCTTC	CAGGFSYNEQFF
once	TRBV5-1	TRBJ2-2	TRBD1	TGCGCCAGCAGCTTGGCCAGGGGGACAGCCGGGGAGCTGTTTTTT	CASSLARGTAGELFF
few	TRBV7-2	TRBJ1-1	.	TGTGCCAGCAGCTTAGCGTCCTTCGACAGAGCGAACACTGAAGCTTTCTTT	CASSLASFDRANTEAFF
.	TRBV7-9	TRBJ2-1	TRBD2	TGTGCCAGCAGGAGGGTAGCGGGCCTCAATGAGCAGTTCTTC	CASRRVAGLNEQFF
.	TRBV7-2	TRBJ2-3	.	TGTGCCAGCAGCCCTCCCCCCACAGATACGCAGTATTTT	CASSPPPTDTQYF
.	TRBV7-2	TRBJ1-2	.	TGTGCCAGCAGCTTAATCGCCGGAGCTAACTATGGCTACACCTTC	CASSLIAGANYGYTF
few	TRBV10-3	TRBJ2-7	TRBD2	TGTGCCATCAGCCCTAGCGGGAGGGAATCCTACGAGCAGTACTTC	CAISPSGRESYEQYF
many	TRBV7-2	TRBJ2-2	.	TGTGCCAGCAGCTTGGGTCGGGTCAACACCGGGGAGCTGTTTTTT	CASSLGRVNTGELFF
.	TRBV6-5	TRBJ2-3	.	TGTGCCAGCAGATACAGAGACACAGATACGCAGTATTTT	CASRYRDTDTQYF
.	TRBV7-2	TRBJ2-3	TRBD1	TGTGCCAGCAGCGTACAGGGGGCATTGGTGACAGATACGCAGTATTTT	CASSVQGALVTDTQYF
.	TRBV2	TRBJ2-5	TRBD2	TGTGCCAGCAGGGATCCGGGACTAGCGGGAGGTCGGGAGACCCAGTACTTC	CASRDPGLAGGRETQYF
.	TRBV7-2	TRBJ2-1	.	TGTGCCAGCAGCTTAGAGGGGCTCTATTACAATGAGCAGTTCTTC	CASSLEGLYYNEQFF
.	TRBV10-3	TRBJ2-7	TRBD1	TGTGCCCCCCAGGGGGTCCTCGGGAACGAGCAGTACTTC	CAPQGVLGNEQYF
once	TRBV10-3	TRBJ2-1	.	TGTGCCATCAGTGCGGCCAGCGATGAGCAGTTCTTC	CAISAASDEQFF
.	TRBV12-3/TRBV12-4	TRBJ2-7	TRBD1	TGTGCCAGCAGTTTAGCGCTGACCGGGACAGGGGTCTACGAGCAGTACTTC	CASSLALTGTGVYEQYF
.	TRBV7-6	TRBJ2-1	TRBD2	TGTGCCAGCAGCTCTACTAGCGGGGGAATAGGGGAGCAGTTCTTC	CASSSTSGGIGEQFF
.	TRBV6-5	TRBJ1-1	TRBD1	TGTGCCAGCAGTTACTGGGGGGGAGGGGGCGCCTCTGAAGCTTTCTTT	CASSYWGGGGASEAFF
.	TRBV12-3/TRBV12-4	TRBJ2-6	.	TGTGCCAGCAAGCTCCTGGCTGGGGCCAACGTCCTGACTTTC	CASKLLAGANVLTF
.	TRBV2	TRBJ2-7	.	TGTGCCACCGCCGAAGGAGGTGGCGAGCAGTACTTC	CATAEGGGEQYF
.	TRBV6-2/TRBV6-3	TRBJ1-1	.	TGTGCCAGCAGACTATCAGGAGCTGAAGCTTTCTTT	CASRLSGAEAFF
.	TRBV24-1	TRBJ1-2	.	TGTGCCACCAGTGACCCGGGCCAGCTTGTCGGCTACACCTTC	CATSDPGQLVGYTF
few	TRBV12-3/TRBV12-4	TRBJ2-7	.	TGTGCCAGCAGTTTTCGGGACCGATTCCAGGGGAGTCTCTCCTACGAGCAGTACTTC	CASSFRDRFQGSLSYEQYF
.	TRBV10-3	TRBJ1-5	TRBD1	TGTGCCATCAGCTTAACAGGGGATGGCAATCAGCCCCAGCATTTT	CAISLTGDGNQPQHF
.	TRBV7-9	TRBJ2-7	.	TGTGCCAGCAGCTTAGCGCCGGGGGAGCAGTACTTC	CASSLAPGEQYF
few	TRBV4-1	TRBJ2-7	TRBD1	TGTGCCAGCAGCCCTAAAGACCTCGGACAGGAACCCTACGAGCAGTACTTC	CASSPKDLGQEPYEQYF
.	TRBV6-2/TRBV6-3	TRBJ2-7	.	TGTGCCAGCAGTTACTCTAAAGTCGGCTCCTACGAGCAGTACTTC	CASSYSKVGSYEQYF
.	TRBV7-9	TRBJ2-7	.	TGTGCCAGCAGTTTCAGTAGAAACCTCTACGAGCAGTACTTC	CASSFSRNLYEQYF
.	TRBV6-2/TRBV6-3	TRBJ1-2	TRBD1	TGTGCCAGCAGTTACGTCATGGGACAGGGATCGGGCTACACCTTC	CASSYVMGQGSGYTF